Sequencing of this T cell receptor (beta chain) was carried out in a study of blood T cell repertoires in COVID-19 (dated by TCRdb to the early 2020s). Looking at the study overall: The collaborator samples originated in the United States, Italy and Spain and spanned the acute and convalescent phases of COVID-19. Subjects who had been exposed to COVID-19, were actively infected with it, or had recovered from it provided the deeply sampled blood TCRbeta repertoires that made up the dataset. The sample metadata nearly always contained a de-identified subject ID, COVID-19 status, age in years and sex. A freely available public database, intended as a resource for researchers studying the immune response to SARS-CoV-2, is where the repertoires were released. The samples were drawn from the first 160 participants of the ongoing ImmuneRACE study and from 950 to 1,500 subjects provided by 6 global collaborators. Where available, HLA class I and class II types were taken from metadata supplied by the sample provider and were not determined by assay-based typing. The material from the prospective study consisted of cDNA or gDNA derived from T cells, B-cell-depleted T cells, or PBMCs.

The CDR3 goes from the cysteine to the phenylalanine over 15 residues. Only the CDR3 DNA is retained, 45 bases long and in frame from the first base. V drops 5 bases and J drops 2 bases, leaving 14 bases in between. CDR1 and CDR2 (MGHRA, YSYEKL) derive from the germline V gene. As for this clone: What antigen it recognizes has not been identified. There are no base qualities to consult, and no much larger clone falls within one base.

The immunoSEQ Assay, a bias-controlled multiplex PCR, was used to amplify TCRbeta CDR3 regions from genomic DNA. Under the source paper's analysis protocol: The number of nucleated cells in each sample was estimated from the amplification of reference gene primers within the assay. Sequence reads were collapsed and filtered to measure the absolute abundance of every unique TCRbeta CDR3 rearrangement. Productive Simpson clonality was computed per sample as the square root of Simpson's diversity index over productive rearrangements. This is the immuneACCESS table as TCRdb keeps it, with only in-frame sequences that have V and J called. A part of the clones is gone; compared with another copy, unresolved V genes explain less than half, and the rest is unexplained. V and J calls plus clone size are reproduced from that table; the DNA served to infer D and trimming. The sample contains about 260,000 clones, over 70% of them found a single time. The ten biggest clones cover about 9.4% of the sample.

What the work shows at the level of the full study, not this receptor alone: Clinical and demographic metadata were provided uncurated, with the amount varying by source and participant.

One collaborating source in Seattle enrolled patients during active infection and followed them longitudinally through the course of disease. The collaborating institutions used their own protocols to collect whole blood in K2EDTA tubes. For TCRbeta analysis, collaborator samples were shipped as frozen whole blood, as isolated PBMCs, or as DNA extracted from either sample type. The TCR comes from a woman in her 70s with COVID-19, enrolled during active disease. Sequences were obtained from peripheral blood. The V gene is TRBV4-1 and the J gene is TRBJ2-3; TRBD2 is a weak D gene call, 5 bases matching. The CDR3 has the sequence CASSTRGFVTDTQYF. The sequence in DNA is TGCGCCAGCAGCACTCGCGGGTTCGTCACAGATACGCAGTATTTT.